This T cell receptor (beta chain) came from a study of blood T cell repertoires in COVID-19. Study-wide background: The United States, Italy and Spain were the sources of the acute and convalescent COVID-19 samples. T cells, B-cell-depleted T cells, or PBMCs supplied cDNA or gDNA.

Germline CDR1 reads LNHDA; CDR2 reads SQIVND (reference sequence). The junction had 7 bases not matched to a gene; V was cut back by 6 bases and J by 4 bases. The CDR3 sequence is 14 residues long. In the authors' workflow: Amplification with reference gene primers provided the estimates of nucleated cell counts. Using immunoSEQ multiplex PCR, the repertoire was profiled, and TCRdb retains in-frame clones only, with some absent. That table gives V, J and clone size, and the DNA gave D and trimming. The repertoire holds under 250,000 clones, with 88% as singletons. Source material: peripheral blood. The TCR was taken from a man between 45 and 60 years old with COVID-19, enrolled during active disease. This sequence joins TRBV19 and TRBJ2-3; 7 bases align to TRBD1. The DNA for the CDR3 is TGTGCCAGTAGGAGAGACAGGGCCGCAGATACGCAGTATTTT. Its protein product is CASRRDRAADTQYF.